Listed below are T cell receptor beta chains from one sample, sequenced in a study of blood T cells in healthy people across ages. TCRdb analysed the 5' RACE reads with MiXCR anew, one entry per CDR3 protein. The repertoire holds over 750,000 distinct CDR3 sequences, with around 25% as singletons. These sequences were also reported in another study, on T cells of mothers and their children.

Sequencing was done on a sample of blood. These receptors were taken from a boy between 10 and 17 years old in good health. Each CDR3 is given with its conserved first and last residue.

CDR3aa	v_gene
CSVEDPRLGAKNIQYF	TRBV29-1
CASSLVVGLSTDTQYF	TRBV7-6
CASSPGQGVSRTLHF	TRBV18
CASSPQGSEAFF	TRBV27
CASSSTSQETQYF	TRBV11-2
CASSLEIREETQYF	TRBV7-2
CVSSSGGWGNQPQHF	TRBV7-2
CASSPLGQGPTEAFF	TRBV14
CASSALPGAGNTIYF	TRBV4-2
CASSLEAPAETQYF	TRBV28
CASSALSGSSHEQYF	TRBV12-3/TRBV12-4
CASSLLGDKDGEQYF	TRBV9
CASSTPGTAYEQYF	TRBV28
CATQGSDTQYF	TRBV24-1
CSIQGQGAIDTQYF	TRBV29-1
CASSWRQGQETQYF	TRBV5-1
CASSLDETTEAQYF	TRBV12-3/TRBV12-4
CASSPTGGEKTQYF	TRBV5-8
CASSLGTRNEQFF	TRBV27
CASTASGGFQETQYF	TRBV28
CSAPAQGSEKLFF	TRBV20-1
CASSPRQGPYEQYF	TRBV7-2
CSVEAGTQYF	TRBV29-1
CASSLRGMGTGELFF	TRBV7-2
CASSPQISGANVLTF	TRBV7-2
CASSSTGGPYEQYF	TRBV7-9
CASSKRGQGPSPLHF	TRBV21-1
CSVVRRPSGSYEQYF	TRBV29-1
CAGSPGLGPETQYF	TRBV18
CSARGPSGFSPTYEQYF	TRBV20-1
CASSMTTGGLGEQYF	TRBV19
CASSPTTETDTQYF	TRBV11-2
CASSLEAGARSYNEQFF	TRBV7-8
CASSPYSYHEQFF	TRBV18
CSAFSTDTQYF	TRBV20-1
CASSFGPEMNTEAFF	TRBV12-3/TRBV12-4
CATAGQGAREQFF	TRBV24-1
CASSVDQGEKLFF	TRBV9
CATLKLSTDTQYF	TRBV18
CASSPWDRRNYGYTF	TRBV12-3/TRBV12-4
CASSQEGLSDTQYF	TRBV4-1
CASGGTAFFSGANVLTF	TRBV2
CASSQRTGGSYEQYF	TRBV3-1
CAINHSGERYTQYF	TRBV10-3
CASSSQNSGLAGVDTGELFF	TRBV7-3
CASSGRTGPQETQYF	TRBV18
CASSLDINTDEQYF	TRBV5-1
CASSLVGSVATNEKLFF	TRBV7-2
CASSPGTGNSPLHF	TRBV11-3
CASSLETKGEETQYF	TRBV5-8
CASSQDGTEDQPQHF	TRBV4-3
CATSAGPAGVDEQLF	TRBV24-1
CASSNSLSTDTQYF	TRBV5-1
CASSGRPDAAAGYETQYF	TRBV2